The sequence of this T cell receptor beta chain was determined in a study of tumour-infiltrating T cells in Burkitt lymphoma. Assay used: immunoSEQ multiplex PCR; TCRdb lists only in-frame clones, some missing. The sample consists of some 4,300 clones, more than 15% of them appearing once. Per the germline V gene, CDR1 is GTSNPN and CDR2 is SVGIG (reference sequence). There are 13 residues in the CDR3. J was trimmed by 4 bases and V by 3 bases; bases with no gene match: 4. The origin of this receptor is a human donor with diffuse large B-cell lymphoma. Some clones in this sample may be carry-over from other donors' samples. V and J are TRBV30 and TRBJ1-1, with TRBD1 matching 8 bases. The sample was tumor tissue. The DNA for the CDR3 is TGTGCCTGGAGCGGACAGGGCCCCACTGAAGCTTTCTTT. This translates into CAWSGQGPTEAFF.